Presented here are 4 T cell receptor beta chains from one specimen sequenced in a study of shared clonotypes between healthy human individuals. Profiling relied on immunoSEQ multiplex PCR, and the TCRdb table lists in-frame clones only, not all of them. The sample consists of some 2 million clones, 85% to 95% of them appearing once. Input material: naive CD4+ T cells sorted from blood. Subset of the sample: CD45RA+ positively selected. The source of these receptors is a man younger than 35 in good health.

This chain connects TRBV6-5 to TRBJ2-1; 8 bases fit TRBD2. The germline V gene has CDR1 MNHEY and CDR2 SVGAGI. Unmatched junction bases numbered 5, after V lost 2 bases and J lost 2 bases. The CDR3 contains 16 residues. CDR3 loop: CASSYGTSGTYNEQFF. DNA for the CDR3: TGTGCCAGCAGTTACGGAACTAGCGGTACCTACAATGAGCAGTTCTTC.

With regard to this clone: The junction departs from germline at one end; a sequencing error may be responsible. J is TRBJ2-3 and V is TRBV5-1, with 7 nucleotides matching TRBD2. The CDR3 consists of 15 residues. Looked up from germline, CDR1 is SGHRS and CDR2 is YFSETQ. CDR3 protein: CASTLGLADTDTQYF. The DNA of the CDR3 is TGCGCCAGCACCTTGGGGCTAGCGGACACAGATACGCAGTATTTT.

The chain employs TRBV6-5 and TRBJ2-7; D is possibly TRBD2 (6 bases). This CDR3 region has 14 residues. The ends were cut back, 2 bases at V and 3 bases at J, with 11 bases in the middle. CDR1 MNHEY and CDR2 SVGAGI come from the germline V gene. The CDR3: CASSYGRWGYEQYF. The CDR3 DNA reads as TGTGCCAGCAGTTACGGGAGGTGGGGCTACGAGCAGTACTTC.

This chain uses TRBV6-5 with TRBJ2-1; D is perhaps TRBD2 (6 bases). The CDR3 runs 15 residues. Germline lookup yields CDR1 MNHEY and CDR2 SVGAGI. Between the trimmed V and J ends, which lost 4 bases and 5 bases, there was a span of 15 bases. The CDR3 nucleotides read TGTGCCAGCAGTTCCTCGGGACTGGCAAACAATGAGCAGTTCTTC. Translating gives CASSSSGLANNEQFF.